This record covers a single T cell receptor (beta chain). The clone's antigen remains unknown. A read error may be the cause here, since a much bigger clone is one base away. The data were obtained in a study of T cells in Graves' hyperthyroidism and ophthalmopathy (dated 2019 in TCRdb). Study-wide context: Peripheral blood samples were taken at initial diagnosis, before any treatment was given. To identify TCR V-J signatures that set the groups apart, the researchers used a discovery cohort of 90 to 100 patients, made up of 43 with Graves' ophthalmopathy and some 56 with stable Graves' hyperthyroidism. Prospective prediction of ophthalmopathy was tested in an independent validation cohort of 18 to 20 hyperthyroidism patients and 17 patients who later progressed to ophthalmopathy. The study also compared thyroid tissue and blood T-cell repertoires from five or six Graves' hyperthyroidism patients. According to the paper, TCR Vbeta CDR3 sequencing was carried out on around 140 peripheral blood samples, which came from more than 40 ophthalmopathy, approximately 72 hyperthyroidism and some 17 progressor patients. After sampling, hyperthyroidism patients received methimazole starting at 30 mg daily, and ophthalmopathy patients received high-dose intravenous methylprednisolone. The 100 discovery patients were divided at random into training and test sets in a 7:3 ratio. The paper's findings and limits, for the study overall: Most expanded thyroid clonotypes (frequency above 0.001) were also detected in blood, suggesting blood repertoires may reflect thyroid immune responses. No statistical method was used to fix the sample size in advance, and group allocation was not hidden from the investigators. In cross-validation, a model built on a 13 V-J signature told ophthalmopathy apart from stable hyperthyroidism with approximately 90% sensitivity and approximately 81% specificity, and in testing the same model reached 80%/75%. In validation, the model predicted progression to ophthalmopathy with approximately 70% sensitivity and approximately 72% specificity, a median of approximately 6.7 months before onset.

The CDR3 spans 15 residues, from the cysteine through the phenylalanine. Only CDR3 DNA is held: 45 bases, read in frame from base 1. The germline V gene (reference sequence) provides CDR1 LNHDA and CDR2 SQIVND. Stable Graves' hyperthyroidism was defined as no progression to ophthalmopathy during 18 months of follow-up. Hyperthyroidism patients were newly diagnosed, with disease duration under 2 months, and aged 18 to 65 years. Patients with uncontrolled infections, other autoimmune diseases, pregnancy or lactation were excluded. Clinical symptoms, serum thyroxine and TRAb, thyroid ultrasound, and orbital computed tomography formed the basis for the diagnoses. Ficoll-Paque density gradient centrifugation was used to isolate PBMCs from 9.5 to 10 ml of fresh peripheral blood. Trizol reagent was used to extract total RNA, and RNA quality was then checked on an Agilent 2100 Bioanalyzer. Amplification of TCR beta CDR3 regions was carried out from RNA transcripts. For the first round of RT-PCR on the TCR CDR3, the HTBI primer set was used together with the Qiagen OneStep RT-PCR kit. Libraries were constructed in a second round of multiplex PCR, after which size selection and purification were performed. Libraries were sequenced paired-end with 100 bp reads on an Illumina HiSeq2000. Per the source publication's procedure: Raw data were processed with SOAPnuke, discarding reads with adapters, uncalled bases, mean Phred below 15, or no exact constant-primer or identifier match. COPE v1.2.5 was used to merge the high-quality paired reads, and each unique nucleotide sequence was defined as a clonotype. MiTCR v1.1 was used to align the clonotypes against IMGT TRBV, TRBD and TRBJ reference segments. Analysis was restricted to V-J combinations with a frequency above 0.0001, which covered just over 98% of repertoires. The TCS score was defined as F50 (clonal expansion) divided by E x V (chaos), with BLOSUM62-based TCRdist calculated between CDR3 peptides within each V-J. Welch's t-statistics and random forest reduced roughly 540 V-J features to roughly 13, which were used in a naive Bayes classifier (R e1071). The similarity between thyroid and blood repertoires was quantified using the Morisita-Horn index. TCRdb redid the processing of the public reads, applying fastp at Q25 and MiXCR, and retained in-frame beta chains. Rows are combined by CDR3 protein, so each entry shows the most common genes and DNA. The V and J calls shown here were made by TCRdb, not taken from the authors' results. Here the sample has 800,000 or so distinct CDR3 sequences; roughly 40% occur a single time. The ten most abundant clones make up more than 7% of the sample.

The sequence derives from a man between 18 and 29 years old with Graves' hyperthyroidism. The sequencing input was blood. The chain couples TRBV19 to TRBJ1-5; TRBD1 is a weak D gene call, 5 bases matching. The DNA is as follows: TGTGCCAGTGGTATTTCAGGGAAAGCCGGTCAGCCCCAGCATTTT. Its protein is CASGISGKAGQPQHF.